These 28 T cell receptor beta chains were all obtained from the same sample, sequenced in a study of T cells after yellow fever vaccination (dated by TCRdb to 2018 to 2020). Library preparation was by 5' RACE. Reads for this sample came from an Illumina NovaSeq 6000. Starting from the raw public reads, TCRdb applied fastp trimming at Q25, assembled clones with MiXCR and retained in-frame beta chains. Entries that share a CDR3 protein sequence are merged under the most common genes and DNA. In this sample the table shows roughly 320,000 distinct CDR3 sequences, about 11% of which occur a single time. Approximately 3% of the sample is taken by the ten largest. What this sample's treatment or condition label stands for: live attenuated yellow fever vaccine strain. The sample was CD4+ T cells sorted from PBMCs, taken 45 days after the yellow fever booster vaccination. These receptors were collected from a man aged 18 to 35 who received the YFV17D yellow fever vaccine.

The chain recombines TRBV12-3 or TRBV12-4 with TRBJ2-7; D is undetermined. The V end was cut by 8 bases, the J end by 7 bases, with 18 bases between. This CDR3 has 13 residues. This CDR3 is CASCTRPICEQYF. Here the CDR3 DNA reads TGTGCCAGCTGCACGCGACCAATCTGTGAGCAGTACTTC.

This clonotype was counted at least ten times. The V and J genes are TRBV7-3 and TRBJ2-3, with a weak D call TRBD1 (6 bases). Trimming cost V 0 bases and J 1 base, with 11 bases left between them. Germline CDR1 SGHTA, CDR2 FQGTGA. CDR3 length equals 16 residues. The CDR3 reads CASSLTGAEGTDTQYF. DNA of the CDR3: TGTGCCAGCAGCTTAACGGGGGCGGAGGGCACAGATACGCAGTATTTT.

CDR3 in amino acids: CASSFNNQETQYF. The CDR3 DNA reads TGTGCCAGCAGCTTTAACAACCAAGAGACCCAGTACTTC. The V call is TRBV7-9, the J call TRBJ2-5; D is undetermined. The CDR3 loop spans 13 amino acids. Trimming shortened V by 3 bases and J by 0 bases, and 5 bases separated the two germline ends. In germline, CDR1 is SEHNR, CDR2 FQNEAQ (reference sequence).

The chain employs TRBV6-5 and TRBJ2-1; 7 bases are a match to TRBD1. Germline CDR1 MNHEY, CDR2 SVGAGI. Trimming took 6 bases from V and 2 from J; bases not matched to a gene: 7. The CDR3 covers 15 residues. CDR3 sequence (DNA): TGTGCCAGCAGGACGACAGGGATCGCCTACAATGAGCAGTTCTTC. This codes for CASRTTGIAYNEQFF.

This chain joins TRBV5-4 and TRBJ2-4; 7 bases fit TRBD2. The CDR3 covers 17 residues. Germline CDR1 is SGHNT and CDR2 is YYREEE (reference sequence). V was clipped by 3 bases and J by 1 base; unmatched bases: 10. The CDR3 nucleotides read TGTGCCAGCAGCTGGGGACTATCCGACGCGGCCAAAAACATTCAGTACTTC. It yields the protein CASSWGLSDAAKNIQYF.

This clonotype was found once. The chain combines TRBV25-1 with TRBJ1-2; TRBD1 matches 7 bases. The CDR3 is 14 residues long. V shed 3 bases, J shed 4 bases, and the junction held 5 bases outside the gene matches. Germline loops: CDR1 MGHDK, CDR2 SYGVNS. CDR3 sequence: CASSDRQGSYGYTF. The DNA of the CDR3 is TGTGCCAGCAGTGACAGACAGGGATCCTATGGCTACACCTTC.

This clonotype was observed at least ten times. The chain recombines TRBV20-1 with TRBJ2-7; 7 positions match TRBD1. V gave up 3 bases and J gave up 3 bases; unmatched junction bases: 5. Germline assignment: CDR1 DFQATT and CDR2 SNEGSKA (reference sequence). This CDR3 is 13 amino acids long. The CDR3 DNA reads as TGCAGTGCTAGGACAGGGATCCGCTACGAGCAGTACTTC. This sequence encodes CSARTGIRYEQYF.

The chain recombines TRBV5-4 with TRBJ2-3, with 7 bases aligning to TRBD2. Germline CDR1 and CDR2: SGHNT and YYREEE (reference sequence). The CDR3 has 16 residues. Trimming removed 2 bases from V and 0 bases from J; junction bases left unmatched: 6. As DNA, the CDR3 is TGTGCCAGCAGCTTCATGGAGCGGGGCAGCACAGATACGCAGTATTTT. It yields the protein CASSFMERGSTDTQYF.

The chain has TRBV2 and TRBJ1-1; a possible D gene is TRBD1 (5 bases). Germline V CDR1 and CDR2: SNHLY, FYNNEI. V lost 6 bases to trimming and J lost 8 bases, with 13 bases between them. The length of the CDR3 is 12 residues. The CDR3 DNA follows: TGTGCCAGCAGAGAGGGTGGGGCAGAAGCTTTCTTT. Amino acids: CASREGGAEAFF. Supplemented by reference TRBV2 and TRBJ1-1, the full variable domain reads EPEVTQTPSHQVTQMGQEVILRCVPISNHLYFYWYRQILGQKVEFLVSFYNNEISEKSEIFDDQFSVERPDGSNFTLKIRSTKLEDSAMYFCASREGGAEAFFGQGTRLTVV.

The chain combines TRBV18 with TRBJ2-3, with D possibly being TRBD1 or TRBD2 (5 bases each). Trimming took off 3 bases at V and 8 bases at J, with 15 bases between the two ends. Germline values: CDR1 KGHSH, CDR2 LQKENI. This CDR3 is built from 14 residues. The CDR3 reads CASSPQPGAGTQYF. Here the CDR3 DNA reads TGTGCCAGCTCACCTCAACCCGGGGCTGGTACGCAGTATTTT. The full variable domain, completed using reference TRBV18 and TRBJ2-3, is NAGVMQNPRHLVRRRGQEARLRCSPMKGHSHVYWYRQLPEEGLKFMVYLQKENIIDESGMPKERFSAEFPKEGPSILRIQQVVRGDSAAYFCASSPQPGAGTQYFGPGTRLTVL.

The chain is built from TRBV5-1 and TRBJ1-1; D is perhaps TRBD1 (6 bases). CDR3 length equals 13 residues. Germline CDR1 SGHRS, CDR2 YFSETQ. Trimming removed 0 bases from V and 8 bases from J, with 11 bases in between. This CDR3 reads CASSLVQGREAFF. CDR3 nucleotide sequence: TGCGCCAGCAGCTTGGTACAGGGACGGGAAGCTTTCTTT.

The chain combines TRBV7-2 with TRBJ1-1; unclear D gene. Trimming removed 3 bases from V and 1 base from J, with 9 bases in between. CDR1 is SGHTA, CDR2 FQGNSA, per germline. CDR3 length: 14 amino acids. CDR3 residues: CASSFYRENTEAFF. The CDR3 nucleotides are TGTGCCAGCAGCTTTTATCGGGAGAACACTGAAGCTTTCTTT.

This clonotype has just a few counts. This chain links TRBV5-1 with TRBJ1-6; a weak D match, TRBD1 (5 bases). Trimming stripped 4 bases from V and 2 bases from J, with 16 bases between. The CDR3 is made up of 17 amino acids. Germline CDR1 SGHRS, CDR2 YFSETQ. This CDR3 reads CASSPAGGRAYNSPLHF. The CDR3 DNA is TGCGCCAGCAGCCCGGCCGGGGGAAGGGCCTATAATTCACCCCTCCACTTT.

The chain combines TRBV18 with TRBJ2-7, with 8 bases aligning to TRBD1. The CDR3 contains 13 residues. Germline V CDR1 and CDR2: KGHSH, LQKENI. V dropped 6 bases and J dropped 6; count of bases not matched to a gene: 7. The CDR3 DNA follows: TGTGCCAGCTCGGCGGACAGGGCATCCGAGCAGTACGTC. Residues: CASSADRASEQYV.

There are a few counts of this clonotype. The CDR3 sequence: CSGLSRGGLGYNEQFF. In DNA, the CDR3 is TGCAGTGGTCTGTCGCGGGGGGGCCTCGGTTACAATGAGCAGTTCTTC. The chain joins TRBV20-1 to TRBJ2-1; 9 bases are shared with TRBD2. The CDR3 consists of 16 residues. Germline assignment: CDR1 DFQATT and CDR2 SNEGSKA (reference sequence). Trimming removed 7 bases from V and 4 bases from J; junction bases left unmatched: 14.

This chain links TRBV24-1 with TRBJ2-5, with D perhaps given as TRBD1 or TRBD2 (5 bases each). Trimming pared 10 bases from V and 2 bases from J, leaving 13 bases between. This CDR3 region has 13 residues. Looked up from germline, CDR1 is KGHDR and CDR2 is SFDVKD. DNA of the CDR3: TGTGCCACGGGGGTTGGGAAGCAAGAGACCCAGTACTTC. Its translation is CATGVGKQETQYF.

This clonotype was seen a few times. This chain joins TRBV13 and TRBJ2-7, with D maybe TRBD2 (7 bases). The CDR3 loop spans 15 amino acids. With 5 bases removed from V and 3 bases from J, the gap between germline ends came to 17 bases. CDR1 and CDR2 from the germline V gene are PRHDT and FYEKMQ (reference sequence). CDR3 residues: CASSQRRGAFYEQYV. The CDR3, as DNA: TGTGCCAGCAGCCAGCGCCGGGGGGCTTTCTACGAGCAGTACGTC.

A few counts support this clonotype. V usage is TRBV5-1 and J usage is TRBJ2-5, with 9 nucleotides matching TRBD2. This CDR3 has 14 amino acids. V shed 5 bases, J shed 2 bases, and the junction held 4 bases outside the gene matches. The germline V gene encodes CDR1 SGHRS and CDR2 YFSETQ. CDR3 loop: CASSGAGGQETQYF. The CDR3 bases are TGCGCCAGCAGTGGGGCGGGGGGGCAAGAGACCCAGTACTTC.

The chain employs TRBV27 and TRBJ2-5, with unresolved D. Trimming stripped 3 bases from V and 0 bases from J, with 11 bases between. CDR3 length: 15 residues. Germline lookup yields CDR1 MNHEY and CDR2 SMNVEV (reference sequence). CDR3 DNA sequence: TGTGCCAGCAGTTTGGCGGACGGATACCAAGAGACCCAGTACTTC. This translates into CASSLADGYQETQYF.

This clonotype has just a few counts. The J gene is TRBJ1-1, the V gene TRBV28; D remains ambiguous. The V end was cut by 3 bases, the J end by 10 bases, with 12 bases between. The CDR3 runs to 12 residues. Germline V CDR1 and CDR2: MDHEN, SYDVKM. The CDR3 DNA reads TGTGCCAGCAGTTTCCGCTCTGGAGGAGCTTTCTTT. It encodes CASSFRSGGAFF.

In its sample, this clonotype was seen a few times. The CDR3 DNA is TGCAGTGCTAGGGACCAGTACACTGAAGCTTTCTTT. Protein: CSARDQYTEAFF. The chain couples TRBV20-1 to TRBJ1-1; no definite D call. With 3 bases removed from V and 3 bases from J, the gap between germline ends came to 8 bases. This CDR3 has 12 residues. Germline V CDR1 and CDR2: DFQATT, SNEGSKA (reference sequence).

This clonotype was seen a handful of times. The chain couples TRBV5-1 to TRBJ2-1, with 12 bases identical to TRBD2. V trimming: 4 bases; J trimming: 7 bases; junction bases outside the gene matches: 6. This CDR3 is 15 amino acids long. CDR1 and CDR2 (germline): SGHRS, YFSETQ. The CDR3: CASSARTSGVNEQFF. CDR3 in DNA: TGCGCCAGCAGCGCTCGGACTAGCGGGGTAAATGAGCAGTTCTTC.

This clonotype came up a few times. The gene calls are TRBV5-6 and TRBJ2-3; TRBD2 is a possible D gene (6 bases). Trimming shortened V by 8 bases and J by 4 bases, and 11 bases separated the two germline ends. The V gene's germline CDR1 is SGHDT and CDR2 YYEEEE. The CDR3 totals 12 residues. In DNA, the CDR3 is TGTGCCAGTCGGGGGTCGGCAGATACGCAGTATTTT. It codes for CASRGSADTQYF.

Ten or more counts support this clonotype. V and J are TRBV7-8 and TRBJ1-2; 8 nucleotides line up with TRBD1. Looked up from germline, CDR1 is SGHVS and CDR2 is FQNEAQ. This CDR3 region has 14 residues. Trimming removed 5 bases from V and 6 bases from J; junction bases left unmatched: 8. The CDR3 protein is CASSRQSGGDGYTF. The CDR3 bases are TGTGCCAGCAGCCGACAGTCAGGGGGCGATGGCTACACCTTC.

The chain carries TRBV20-1 and TRBJ1-2; D perhaps matches TRBD1 (6 bases). From germline, CDR1 is DFQATT and CDR2 SNEGSKA (reference sequence). The CDR3 spans 14 residues. Trimming stripped 5 bases from V and 4 bases from J, with 17 bases between. CDR3 DNA: TGCAGTGCTGGTGGTGGCGGGGGCGGCTATGGCTACACCTTC. Encoded protein: CSAGGGGGGYGYTF.

This clonotype showed up many times. The chain recombines TRBV27 with TRBJ2-7, with D tentatively TRBD2 (5 bases). The CDR3 consists of 15 residues. V lost 2 bases and J 3 bases, leaving 14 bases between the germline ends. Germline CDR1 MNHEY, CDR2 SMNVEV (reference sequence). The CDR3 DNA is TGTGCCAGCAGTTTACGCGGCTGGGGAGACTACGAGCAGTACTTC. It translates to CASSLRGWGDYEQYF.

The CDR3: CASSRGYRLAGGTGELFF. The CDR3 DNA reads as TGTGCCAGCAGCCGCGGGTATCGGCTAGCGGGGGGCACCGGGGAGCTGTTTTTT. The chain joins TRBV11-2 to TRBJ2-2; 11 nucleotides line up with TRBD2. The germline V gene encodes CDR1 SGHAT and CDR2 FQNNGV. Losses at the gene ends were 5 bases for V and 4 bases for J; bases not matched to a gene: 12. The CDR3 is 18 residues long.

J is TRBJ1-1 and V is TRBV5-6, with 7 positions matching TRBD1. This CDR3 is built from 17 residues. Trimming cost V 3 bases and J 4 bases; bases outside gene matches: 15. Germline V lookup: CDR1 SGHDT, CDR2 YYEEEE. In DNA form, the CDR3 reads TGTGCCAGCAGCTGGGTGACAGGTCACGAGGGGGCCACTGAAGCTTTCTTT. It encodes CASSWVTGHEGATEAFF.